The 15 T cell receptor beta chains presented below share a single source sample, sequenced in a study of T cells in Graves' hyperthyroidism and ophthalmopathy. RNA transcripts gave rise to amplified TCR beta CDR3 regions. The HTBI primer set drove a first-round RT-PCR of the TCR CDR3. TCRdb re-called the multiplex PCR reads with MiXCR, one entry per CDR3 protein. The sample records 300,000 to 500,000 distinct CDR3 sequences, about 14% being singletons. Sequencing was performed on blood. The receptors were gathered from a man in his forties or fifties with Graves' ophthalmopathy.

This clonotype was recorded at least ten times. The V and J genes are TRBV6-1 and TRBJ1-2; TRBD1 matches 8 bases. From germline, CDR1 is MNHNS and CDR2 SASEGT. CDR3 length: 13 residues. Losses at the gene ends were 6 bases for V and 8 bases for J; bases not matched to a gene: 8. CDR3 DNA sequence: TGTGCCAGCAGCTGGGACAGGCTTAGGGGCTACACCTTC. As protein: CASSWDRLRGYTF.

The rearrangement links TRBV29-1 to TRBJ2-1; D remains unclear. V was trimmed by 7 bases and J by 4 bases, leaving 8 bases between them. This CDR3 has 11 residues. In germline, CDR1 is SQVTM, CDR2 ANQGSEA. This CDR3 reads CSGTDYNEQFF. In nucleotides, the CDR3 is TGCAGCGGCACAGATTACAATGAGCAGTTCTTC.

The chain recombines TRBV28 with TRBJ1-2, with D hard to call. Germline V gene sequence: CDR1 MDHEN, CDR2 SYDVKM. This CDR3 is built from 15 residues. V lost 2 bases, J lost 3 bases, and 13 bases lay in between. Written as DNA, the CDR3 is TGTGCCAGCAGTTTAGGCGCCGAACCGGACTATGGCTACACCTTC. Its protein product is CASSLGAEPDYGYTF.

The rearrangement links TRBV7-2 to TRBJ1-2; 8 bases fit TRBD1. J gave up 4 bases and V 0 bases, and 4 bases lay outside the gene matches. Germline CDR1 and CDR2: SGHTA and FQGNSA. The CDR3 is 15 amino acids. CDR3 protein: CASSLATGAGYGYTF. Written as DNA, the CDR3 is TGTGCCAGCAGCTTAGCGACAGGGGCGGGCTATGGCTACACCTTC.

This clonotype was seen a single time. The chain uses TRBV29-1 and TRBJ2-1, with 11 bases matching TRBD2. V lost 2 bases to trimming and J lost 0 bases; unmatched junction nucleotides: 9. Germline V gene sequence: CDR1 SQVTM, CDR2 ANQGSEA. This CDR3 has 18 amino acids. In DNA, the CDR3 is TGCAGCGTTGAATCGTTTGGGACTAGCGGAGACTCCTACAATGAGCAGTTCTTC. As protein: CSVESFGTSGDSYNEQFF.

This clonotype was observed many times. Germline and junction disagree at one end, which may indicate a read error. This chain links TRBV11-3 with TRBJ2-7, with 10 bases that match TRBD2. Germline loops: CDR1 SGHNT, CDR2 YENEEA. This CDR3 is built from 14 residues. The CDR3 nucleotides are TGTGCCAGCAGCGTACTAGCGGGAATTTACGCGCAGTACTTC. It yields the protein CASSVLAGIYAQYF. The full variable domain, in which reference TRBV11-3 and TRBJ2-7 provide the parts outside the CDR3, is EAGVVQSPRYKIIEKKQPVAFWCNPISGHNTLYWYLQNLGQGPELLIRYENEEAVDDSQLPKDRFSAERLKGVDSTLKIQPAELGDSAVYLCASSVLAGIYAQYFGPGTRLTVT.

This clonotype was counted ten times or more. The rearrangement uses TRBV2 and TRBJ1-5; 7 bases agree with TRBD1. The germline gives CDR1 SNHLY, CDR2 FYNNEI. Trimming cost V 4 bases and J 6 bases; bases outside gene matches: 12. This CDR3 has 16 amino acids. The CDR3 here is CASSALIDRETQPQHF. The CDR3 DNA is TGTGCCAGCAGTGCCTTAATAGACAGGGAGACTCAGCCCCAGCATTTT.

In this sample, this clonotype turned up many times. The gene calls are TRBV30 and TRBJ1-1, with a weak D call TRBD1 (5 bases). CDR3 length: 12 residues. The V and J ends lost 0 bases and 8 bases respectively, with 10 bases between them. CDR1 GTSNPN and CDR2 SVGIG come from the germline V gene (reference sequence). The CDR3 reads CAWSVWGREAFF. CDR3 sequence (DNA): TGTGCCTGGAGTGTATGGGGCAGGGAAGCTTTCTTT.

At least ten counts were recorded for this clonotype. The rearrangement links TRBV7-8 to TRBJ2-4, with 10 bases aligning to TRBD2. CDR1 SGHVS and CDR2 FQNEAQ come from the germline V gene. This CDR3 contains 19 residues. V lost 4 bases, J lost 8 bases, and 20 bases stayed unmatched. CDR3 in amino acids: CASSSKPRGAGGGGDIQYF. CDR3 nucleotides: TGTGCCAGCAGCTCCAAACCCCGCGGAGCGGGAGGGGGAGGGGACATTCAGTACTTC.

The chain links TRBV30 to TRBJ2-3; 10 bases fit TRBD1. The CDR3 is 14 amino acids. Germline CDR1 reads GTSNPN; CDR2 reads SVGIG (reference sequence). J gave up 0 bases and V 4 bases, and 1 base lay outside the gene matches. This CDR3 is CAWKDRGSTDTQYF. The CDR3, as DNA: TGTGCCTGGAAGGACAGGGGGAGCACAGATACGCAGTATTTT.

The rearrangement joins TRBV24-1 to TRBJ2-3; perhaps TRBD1 as D (6 bases). V was pared by 6 bases and J by 2 bases, with 14 bases between. The germline V gene encodes CDR1 KGHDR and CDR2 SFDVKD. The CDR3 has 15 amino acids. The CDR3 protein is CATSHPQGPTDTQYF. CDR3 nucleotides: TGTGCCACCAGTCACCCACAGGGTCCCACAGATACGCAGTATTTT.

This clonotype has ten or more counts. The chain couples TRBV2 to TRBJ2-3; D not resolved. The CDR3 contains 14 residues. V dropped 5 bases and J dropped 2 bases, with 11 bases sitting between them. Germline-derived CDR1 and CDR2 are SNHLY and FYNNEI. The CDR3 reads CASSPGRYTDTQYF. CDR3 bases: TGTGCCAGCAGTCCAGGACGCTACACAGATACGCAGTATTTT.

V gene TRBV19 combines with J gene TRBJ2-3; 11 positions agree with TRBD2. CDR1 and CDR2 from the germline V gene are LNHDA and SQIVND (reference sequence). This CDR3 has 16 amino acids. With 4 bases clipped from V and 2 bases from J, the junction kept 5 bases outside the gene matches. CDR3 sequence (DNA): TGTGCCAGTAGTAGGGGACTAGCGGAATACACAGATACGCAGTATTTT. This encodes CASSRGLAEYTDTQYF.

This clonotype was recorded a few times. The CDR3 region has the DNA TGTGCCAGCAGCTTAGGCCCTAGCGGGAATGCCAAAAACATTCAGTACTTC. This gives the protein CASSLGPSGNAKNIQYF. This rearrangement joins TRBV7-8 to TRBJ2-4, with 9 nucleotides matching TRBD2. The junction had 5 bases not matched to a gene; V was cut back by 1 base and J by 1 base. In germline, CDR1 is SGHVS, CDR2 FQNEAQ. There are 17 residues in the CDR3.

This clonotype has ten or more counts. The chain joins TRBV5-1 to TRBJ2-3; 7 bases agree with TRBD1. The V gene end was trimmed by 3 bases and the J gene end by 1 base; junction bases not matched to a gene: 5. The CDR3 is 15 residues long. The germline gives CDR1 SGHRS, CDR2 YFSETQ. CDR3 region: CASSSTGDGTDTQYF. The CDR3 nucleotides read TGCGCCAGCAGCTCCACAGGGGACGGCACAGATACGCAGTATTTT.